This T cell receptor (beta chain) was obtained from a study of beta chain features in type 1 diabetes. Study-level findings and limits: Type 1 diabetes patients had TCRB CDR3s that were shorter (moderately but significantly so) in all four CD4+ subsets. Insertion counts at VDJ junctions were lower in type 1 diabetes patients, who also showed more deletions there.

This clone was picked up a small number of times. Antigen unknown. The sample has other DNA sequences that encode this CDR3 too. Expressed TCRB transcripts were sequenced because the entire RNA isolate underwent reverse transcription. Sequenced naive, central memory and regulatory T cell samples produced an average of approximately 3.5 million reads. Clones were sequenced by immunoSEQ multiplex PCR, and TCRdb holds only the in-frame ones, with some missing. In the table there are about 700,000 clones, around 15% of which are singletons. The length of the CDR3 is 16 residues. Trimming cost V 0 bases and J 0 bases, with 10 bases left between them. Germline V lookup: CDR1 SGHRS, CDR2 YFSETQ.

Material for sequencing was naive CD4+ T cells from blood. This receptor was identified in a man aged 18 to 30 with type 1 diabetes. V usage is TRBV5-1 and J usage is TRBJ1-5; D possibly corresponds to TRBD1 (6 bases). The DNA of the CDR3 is TGCGCCAGCAGCTTGGACGGGGGGCTTAGCAATCAGCCCCAGCATTTT. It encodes CASSLDGGLSNQPQHF.